Reported below is one T cell receptor beta chain. Its antigen is currently unknown. This record belongs to a study of cytomegalovirus exposure and HLA in healthy donors. Study-level points and caveats: A few chains tied to CMV proved CMV antigen-specific in vitro. TCR clusters originating in the first cohort tended to co-occur in the 120 validation repertoires, according to a later analysis.

Per the germline V gene, CDR1 is SGHTA and CDR2 is FQGTGA. The CDR3 runs to 16 residues. With 2 bases clipped from V and 1 base from J, the junction kept 7 bases outside the gene matches. Sequencing was performed with immunoSEQ multiplex PCR; in TCRdb, only in-frame clones are kept and a portion is missing. The sample holds 150,000 to 180,000 clones; around 84% are singletons and the top ten take approximately 2.2%. Sequenced material: PBMCs. This chain uses TRBV7-3 with TRBJ1-1; 7 bases are shared with TRBD1. The TCR comes from a human donor in good health. CDR3 region: CASSLSGTAANTEAFF. The CDR3 DNA follows: TGTGCCAGCAGCTTATCCGGGACAGCGGCGAACACTGAAGCTTTCTTT.